Detailed here is one T cell receptor (beta chain). Assay used: immunoSEQ multiplex PCR; TCRdb lists only in-frame clones, some missing. The sample lists roughly 180,000 clones; more than 75% were seen once. This sample is part of a study of blood T cell repertoires in COVID-19. The CDR3 is made up of 14 amino acids. The V gene's germline CDR1 is SEHNR and CDR2 FQNEAQ (reference sequence). V gave up 7 bases and J gave up 9 bases, with 19 bases separating them. Sample: peripheral blood. This TCR came from a woman aged 45-60 years with active or convalescent COVID-19. This chain uses TRBV7-9 with TRBJ2-1, with D maybe TRBD1 (5 bases). DNA for the CDR3: TGTGCCAGCACCCCTCAGGGTCTACATTTTGAGCAGTTCTTC. Its protein product is CASTPQGLHFEQFF.